The 3 T cell receptor beta chains reported below all come from one sample, sequenced in a study of T cell repertoires in cytomegalovirus infection. These receptors have no known antigen. TCRdb ran MiXCR on the reads and lists one entry per CDR3 protein. The data show roughly 350,000 distinct CDR3 sequences, roughly a third seen once. Material: cultured PBMCs, obtained from culture after CMV antigen stimulation. These receptors came from a human donor in good health (CMV status not recorded). Some clones in this sample may be carry-over from other donors' samples.

This clonotype was counted a single time. The chain is built from TRBV24-1 and TRBJ1-5; D might be TRBD1 (5 bases). Between the trimmed V and J ends, which lost 3 bases and 7 bases, there was a span of 12 bases. The CDR3 contains 14 residues. Germline CDR1 is KGHDR and CDR2 is SFDVKD. The CDR3 nucleotides read TGTGCCACCAGTGATATGACAGATTCCCAGCCCCAGCATTTT. The encoded protein is CATSDMTDSQPQHF.

The chain links TRBV7-6 to TRBJ1-5; 7 bases are shared with TRBD1. Looked up from germline, CDR1 is SGHVS and CDR2 is FNYEAQ. V dropped 1 base and J dropped 0; count of bases not matched to a gene: 3. The CDR3 runs to 16 residues. The CDR3 protein is CASSLGHRGSNQPQHF. CDR3 bases: TGTGCCAGCAGCTTAGGCCACAGGGGTAGCAATCAGCCCCAGCATTTT.

The V call is TRBV20-1, the J call TRBJ2-7; D perhaps matches TRBD2 (5 bases). Germline-derived CDR1 and CDR2 are DFQATT and SNEGSKA (reference sequence). The length of the CDR3 is 12 residues. Trimming cost V 5 bases and J 3 bases, with 11 bases left between them. Here the CDR3 reads CSAVPGSYEQYF. In nucleotides, the CDR3 is TGCAGTGCTGTCCCGGGAAGCTACGAGCAGTACTTC.